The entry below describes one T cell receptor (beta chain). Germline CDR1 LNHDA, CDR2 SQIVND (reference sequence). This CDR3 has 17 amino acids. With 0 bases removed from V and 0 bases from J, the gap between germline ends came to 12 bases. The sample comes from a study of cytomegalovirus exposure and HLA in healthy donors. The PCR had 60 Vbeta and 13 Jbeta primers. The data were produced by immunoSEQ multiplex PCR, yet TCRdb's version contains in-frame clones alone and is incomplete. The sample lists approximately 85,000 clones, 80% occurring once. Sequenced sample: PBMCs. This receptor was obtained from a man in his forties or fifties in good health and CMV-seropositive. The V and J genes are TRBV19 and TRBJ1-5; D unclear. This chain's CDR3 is CASSIDQRTSSNQPQHF. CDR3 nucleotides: TGTGCCAGTAGTATAGATCAAAGAACGAGTAGCAATCAGCCCCAGCATTTT.